Listed below are T cell receptor beta chains from one sample, sequenced in a study of control samples from healthy donors and cancer patients. Generated by immunoSEQ multiplex PCR, the TCRdb table keeps only in-frame clones and is missing some. Here the sample spans under 85,000 clones, approximately 80% being singletons. The sample consisted of PBMCs. The receptors shown here come from a man in his 60s with head and neck cancer. Both conserved end residues are part of each CDR3. Clone size is shown for a subset of rows, as once, few, many or a class of expanded clone.

j_call: TRBJ1-1
cdr3_length: 13
clone_size: -
v_call: TRBV2
cdr3_aa: CASSDSEHTEAFF

j_call: TRBJ2-3
cdr3_length: 21
clone_size: -
v_call: TRBV3-1/TRBV3-2
cdr3_aa: CASSHPKEALLAEANTDTQYF

j_call: TRBJ1-5
cdr3_length: 17
clone_size: -
v_call: TRBV6-1
cdr3_aa: CASSEVRASRNYQPQHF

j_call: TRBJ2-7
cdr3_length: 15
clone_size: -
v_call: TRBV7-2
cdr3_aa: CASSLRGRGAYEQYF

j_call: TRBJ2-7
cdr3_length: 15
clone_size: -
v_call: TRBV28
cdr3_aa: CASSHTWDSSYEQYF

j_call: TRBJ2-5
cdr3_length: 16
clone_size: -
v_call: TRBV10-3
cdr3_aa: CAISVGDRGPAKTQYF

j_call: TRBJ2-1
cdr3_length: 15
clone_size: -
v_call: TRBV9
cdr3_aa: CASSVAAGPYNEQFF

j_call: TRBJ2-6
cdr3_length: 18
clone_size: -
v_call: TRBV7-2
cdr3_aa: CASSSPAGGPGGANVLTF

j_call: TRBJ1-1
cdr3_length: 14
clone_size: -
v_call: TRBV6-1
cdr3_aa: CASSDWAGDTEAFF

j_call: TRBJ2-2
cdr3_length: 14
clone_size: -
v_call: TRBV7-9
cdr3_aa: CASSFARLTGELFF

j_call: TRBJ2-1
cdr3_length: 13
clone_size: -
v_call: TRBV6-4
cdr3_aa: CASSGEPGGEQFF

j_call: TRBJ2-5
cdr3_length: 13
clone_size: -
v_call: TRBV29-1
cdr3_aa: CSVEDRGQETQYF

j_call: TRBJ2-1
cdr3_length: 12
clone_size: -
v_call: TRBV6-5
cdr3_aa: CASRTLGDEQFF

j_call: TRBJ1-2
cdr3_length: 14
clone_size: -
v_call: TRBV5-1
cdr3_aa: CASSRDGEGYGYTF

j_call: TRBJ2-1
cdr3_length: 14
clone_size: -
v_call: TRBV5-1
cdr3_aa: CASSLAISYNEQFF

j_call: TRBJ1-1
cdr3_length: 17
clone_size: -
v_call: TRBV11-2
cdr3_aa: CASSLGQGMARNTEAFF

j_call: TRBJ2-1
cdr3_length: 16
clone_size: once
v_call: TRBV5-1
cdr3_aa: CASSRGLAVIGNEQFF

j_call: TRBJ1-3
cdr3_length: 15
clone_size: -
v_call: TRBV9
cdr3_aa: CASQISSEAGNTIYF

j_call: TRBJ2-3
cdr3_length: 15
clone_size: -
v_call: TRBV19
cdr3_aa: CASSIGIQGVDTQYF

j_call: TRBJ2-1
cdr3_length: 14
clone_size: few
v_call: TRBV18
cdr3_aa: CASSPQGGGDEQFF

j_call: TRBJ2-7
cdr3_length: 17
clone_size: -
v_call: TRBV21-1
cdr3_aa: CASSKVNKGARTYEQYF

j_call: TRBJ2-7
cdr3_length: 18
clone_size: -
v_call: TRBV2
cdr3_aa: CASSEAKEPGLSSTKQYF

j_call: TRBJ1-1
cdr3_length: 14
clone_size: -
v_call: TRBV5-1
cdr3_aa: CASSIGTGGSEAFF

j_call: TRBJ1-4
cdr3_length: 14
clone_size: -
v_call: TRBV10-2
cdr3_aa: CASSEGVGWEKLFF

j_call: TRBJ2-3
cdr3_length: 14
clone_size: -
v_call: TRBV6-5
cdr3_aa: CASTLGSSLDTQYF

j_call: TRBJ1-6
cdr3_length: 15
clone_size: -
v_call: TRBV3-1/TRBV3-2
cdr3_aa: CASSLSTGRDSPLHF

j_call: TRBJ1-5
cdr3_length: 15
clone_size: -
v_call: TRBV6-5
cdr3_aa: CASSPRGPINQPQHF

j_call: TRBJ2-3
cdr3_length: 16
clone_size: -
v_call: TRBV28
cdr3_aa: CASSFSGTGSTDTQYF

j_call: TRBJ1-1
cdr3_length: 16
clone_size: -
v_call: TRBV7-2
cdr3_aa: CASSRDTMGMNTEAFF

j_call: TRBJ2-3
cdr3_length: 14
clone_size: -
v_call: TRBV29-1
cdr3_aa: CSVGDRGLRDTQYF

j_call: TRBJ2-5
cdr3_length: 13
clone_size: -
v_call: TRBV24-1
cdr3_aa: CATSRGQQETQYF

j_call: TRBJ2-3
cdr3_length: 14
clone_size: -
v_call: TRBV29-1
cdr3_aa: CSVGILAGADTQYF

j_call: TRBJ1-5
cdr3_length: 13
clone_size: -
v_call: TRBV2
cdr3_aa: CASSDTGNQPQHF

j_call: TRBJ2-5
cdr3_length: 14
clone_size: few
v_call: TRBV7-8
cdr3_aa: CASSRDRVAETQYF

j_call: TRBJ1-1
cdr3_length: 15
clone_size: -
v_call: TRBV5-1
cdr3_aa: CASSFQGTGDTEAFF

j_call: TRBJ1-4
cdr3_length: 13
clone_size: -
v_call: TRBV28
cdr3_aa: CASSPTGLEKLFF

j_call: TRBJ2-1
cdr3_length: 15
clone_size: -
v_call: TRBV28
cdr3_aa: CASNRLAGGGNEQFF

j_call: TRBJ2-7
cdr3_length: 14
clone_size: many
v_call: TRBV2
cdr3_aa: CASRRGMITYEQYF

j_call: TRBJ2-2
cdr3_length: 15
clone_size: -
v_call: TRBV2
cdr3_aa: CASRPGLAGTGELFF

j_call: TRBJ1-5
cdr3_length: 16
clone_size: -
v_call: TRBV2
cdr3_aa: CASAGGGTGSDQPQHF

j_call: TRBJ2-5
cdr3_length: 15
clone_size: -
v_call: TRBV3-1/TRBV3-2
cdr3_aa: CASSQDHTGAGTQYF

j_call: TRBJ2-1
cdr3_length: 13
clone_size: -
v_call: TRBV27
cdr3_aa: CASSYTGGDEQFF

j_call: TRBJ2-3
cdr3_length: 19
clone_size: -
v_call: TRBV7-9
cdr3_aa: CASSLARGRGGRKTDTQYF

j_call: TRBJ1-1
cdr3_length: 14
clone_size: -
v_call: TRBV2
cdr3_aa: CASRGAGRNTEAFF

j_call: TRBJ1-1
cdr3_length: 16
clone_size: -
v_call: TRBV19
cdr3_aa: CASSIPPLGGGTEAFF

j_call: TRBJ1-5
cdr3_length: 15
clone_size: few
v_call: TRBV19
cdr3_aa: CASKKEGLINQPQHF

j_call: TRBJ1-3
cdr3_length: 13
clone_size: few
v_call: TRBV2
cdr3_aa: CATLGGAGNTIYF

j_call: TRBJ1-5
cdr3_length: 14
clone_size: -
v_call: TRBV30
cdr3_aa: CAWSVLGESQPQHF

j_call: TRBJ2-2
cdr3_length: 15
clone_size: -
v_call: TRBV6-5
cdr3_aa: CASSYSVSYTGELFF

j_call: TRBJ2-3
cdr3_length: 17
clone_size: few
v_call: TRBV21-1
cdr3_aa: CASSKVEAEGGVDTQYF

j_call: TRBJ1-1
cdr3_length: 15
clone_size: once
v_call: TRBV7-8
cdr3_aa: CASSLSTGSNTEAFF

j_call: TRBJ2-2
cdr3_length: 15
clone_size: -
v_call: TRBV28
cdr3_aa: CASSSTGLGTGELFF

j_call: TRBJ2-1
cdr3_length: 15
clone_size: -
v_call: TRBV19
cdr3_aa: CASSIQGGRAVEQFF